A single sample is the source of the 23 T cell receptor beta chains below, sequenced in a study of long-term antiretroviral therapy in people with HIV. This was the immunoSEQ v3.0 assay at survey level. The assay was immunoSEQ multiplex PCR, and TCRdb's table has in-frame clones only and misses some. The sample holds some 25,000 clones, 70% to 85% seen once. Sequenced material: unsorted PBMCs, taken 0.7 years before starting antiretroviral therapy. These receptors were taken from a young man with HIV.

The chain has TRBV7-8 and TRBJ1-2; a weak D match, TRBD1 (5 bases). Trimming left V 1 base short and J 3 bases short, with 9 bases between. The CDR3 extends over 14 amino acids. CDR1 and CDR2 (germline): SGHVS, FQNEAQ. CDR3 DNA: TGTGCCAGCAGCTTAGGAGCAGGGCACTATGGCTACACCTTC. This sequence encodes CASSLGAGHYGYTF.

The rearrangement uses TRBV9 and TRBJ2-2; 7 nucleotides line up with TRBD2. The junction had 7 bases not matched to a gene; V was cut back by 0 bases and J by 5 bases. In germline, CDR1 is SGDLS, CDR2 YYNGEE. The CDR3 loop spans 16 amino acids. The CDR3 reads CASSVELRETTGELFF. The CDR3 nucleotides are TGTGCCAGCAGCGTAGAGCTGCGGGAGACGACCGGGGAGCTGTTTTTT. The variable domain in full, completed from reference TRBV9 and TRBJ2-2, reads DSGVTQTPKHLITATGQRVTLRCSPRSGDLSVYWYQQSLDQGLQFLIQYYNGEERAKGNILERFSAQQFPDLHSELNLSSLELGDSALYFCASSVELRETTGELFFGEGSRLTVL.

The chain joins TRBV7-9 to TRBJ2-3; 7 bases map to TRBD2. V dropped 5 bases and J dropped 0; count of bases not matched to a gene: 14. The CDR3 has 18 amino acids. Per germline, CDR1 SEHNR and CDR2 FQNEAQ (reference sequence). CDR3 sequence reads: CASSPPASGTTSTDTQYF. DNA of the CDR3: TGTGCCAGCAGCCCCCCGGCTAGCGGAACTACTAGCACAGATACGCAGTATTTT.

The CDR3 DNA follows: TGTGCCAGCAGCCTTCCCTTGGATACGCAGTATTTT. This gives the protein CASSLPLDTQYF. The rearrangement links TRBV5-4 to TRBJ2-3; D gene uncertain. Per the germline V gene, CDR1 is SGHNT and CDR2 is YYREEE (reference sequence). This CDR3 has 12 amino acids. Trimming cost V 4 bases and J 6 bases, with 9 bases left between them.

This chain joins TRBV11-2 and TRBJ1-2; D unclear. V lost 6 bases, J lost 11 bases, and 25 bases lay in between. The CDR3 runs to 15 residues. Per germline, CDR1 SGHAT and CDR2 FQNNGV. DNA for the CDR3: TGTGCCAGCAGAGCCTTCCTGGGCTCAGAAGGTGGTTACACCTTC. Amino acids: CASRAFLGSEGGYTF.

The CDR3 DNA follows: TGTGCCAGCAGTACCCTCTCACGGTACCTCTATGGCTACACCTTC. This codes for CASSTLSRYLYGYTF. The V gene is TRBV6-5, the J gene TRBJ1-2; D call uncertain. V dropped 5 bases and J dropped 4 bases, with 17 bases sitting between them. The CDR3 contains 15 residues. Per germline, CDR1 MNHEY and CDR2 SVGAGI.

The J gene is TRBJ2-1, the V gene TRBV6-1; 7 bases are shared with TRBD1. With V trimmed by 5 bases and J by 6 bases, 7 bases remained unmatched. In germline, CDR1 is MNHNS, CDR2 SASEGT. The CDR3 is 14 amino acids. This CDR3 reads CASSKGTVSNEQFF. Written as DNA, the CDR3 is TGTGCCAGCAGTAAAGGGACAGTAAGCAATGAGCAGTTCTTC.

This clone appeared once. Here the CDR3 DNA reads TGTGCCAGTAGTATACGGGGGGGGCCGGGGACTGAAGCTTTCTTT. It codes for CASSIRGGPGTEAFF. The chain carries TRBV19 and TRBJ1-1; maybe TRBD1 (6 bases). V was cut by 2 bases and J by 5 bases, with 15 bases left in between. Germline CDR1 LNHDA, CDR2 SQIVND (reference sequence). The length of the CDR3 is 15 residues.

A note on this clone: At one of its ends the junction is not consistent with the germline gene, which may arise from a read error. V usage is TRBV7-7 and J usage is TRBJ2-3; tentatively, D is TRBD1 or TRBD2 (5 bases each). This CDR3 comprises 15 residues. Per the germline V gene, CDR1 is SSHAT and CDR2 is FNYEAQ (reference sequence). The CDR3, as DNA: TGTGCTAGCAGCCGGGGCTTAGGCAGCACAGATACGCAGTATTTT. Its protein is CASSRGLGSTDTQYF.

This chain links TRBV7-3 with TRBJ1-5; D unclear. From germline, CDR1 is SGHTA and CDR2 FQGTGA. V was clipped by 3 bases and J by 4 bases, with 7 bases between them. CDR3 length: 13 residues. This chain's CDR3 is CASSLSRNQPQHF. CDR3 nucleotides: TGTGCCAGCAGCTTGAGCAGGAATCAGCCCCAGCATTTT.

This clone was recorded a few times. The chain uses TRBV7-9 and TRBJ1-5; weak D call: TRBD1 (5 bases). V was clipped by 1 base and J by 6 bases, with 16 bases between them. Germline CDR1 reads SEHNR; CDR2 reads FQNEAQ (reference sequence). This CDR3 is built from 16 residues. Here the CDR3 reads CASSLEAGRRGQPQHF. CDR3 coding DNA: TGTGCCAGCAGCTTAGAGGCAGGGAGGAGGGGTCAGCCCCAGCATTTT.

Only one count was recorded for this clone. V gene TRBV5-4 combines with J gene TRBJ2-3; D is unclear. There are 13 residues in the CDR3. CDR1 and CDR2 (germline): SGHNT, YYREEE (reference sequence). V gave up 0 bases and J gave up 6 bases, with 8 bases separating them. CDR3 bases: TGTGCCAGCAGCTTGGAAGTGTACGATACGCAGTATTTT. As protein: CASSLEVYDTQYF. The full variable domain, completed using reference TRBV5-4 and TRBJ2-3, is ETGVTQSPTHLIKTRGQQVTLRCSSQSGHNTVSWYQQALGQGPQFIFQYYREEENGRGNFPPRFSGLQFPNYSSELNVNALELDDSALYLCASSLEVYDTQYFGPGTRLTVL.

The rearrangement joins TRBV13 to TRBJ2-5; 8 bases fit TRBD2. Unmatched junction bases numbered 1, after V lost 0 bases and J lost 4 bases. The germline V gene encodes CDR1 PRHDT and CDR2 FYEKMQ (reference sequence). CDR3 length: 14 amino acids. This CDR3 reads CASSLGAGGETQYF. CDR3 DNA sequence: TGTGCCAGCAGCTTAGGGGCGGGGGGAGAGACCCAGTACTTC.

This chain links TRBV6-5 with TRBJ1-2; D not resolved. From germline, CDR1 is MNHEY and CDR2 SVGAGI. The CDR3 extends over 12 amino acids. Trimming took off 2 bases at V and 6 bases at J, with 7 bases between the two ends. The CDR3 bases are TGTGCCAGCAGTTACGGATCGGATGGCTACACCTTC. As protein: CASSYGSDGYTF.

The chain joins TRBV28 to TRBJ1-2; 7 bases are shared with TRBD1. This CDR3 has 14 residues. Germline-derived CDR1 and CDR2 are MDHEN and SYDVKM. With V trimmed by 7 bases and J by 4 bases, 9 bases remained unmatched. CDR3 sequence: CASTSANRGYGYTF. The CDR3 region has the DNA TGTGCCAGCACTTCGGCCAACAGGGGCTATGGCTACACCTTC.

This clone was detected once. The chain combines TRBV19 with TRBJ1-2, with 7 nucleotides matching TRBD1. CDR1 is LNHDA and CDR2 is SQIVND in the germline V gene (reference sequence). V lost 1 base and J lost 3; bases outside the gene matches: 5. CDR3 length: 15 residues. The CDR3 loop reads CASSIVDREDYGYTF. CDR3 nucleotide sequence: TGTGCCAGTAGTATAGTAGACAGGGAGGACTATGGCTACACCTTC.

This rearrangement joins TRBV4-1 to TRBJ2-6; 9 bases line up with TRBD1. The J segment lost 2 bases and the V segment lost 1 base, leaving 0 bases of the junction unmatched. Germline V lookup: CDR1 MGHRA, CDR2 YSYEKL. The CDR3 is made up of 16 amino acids. CDR3 sequence (DNA): TGCGCCAGCAGCCAAGGGACAGGGGCTGGGGCCAACGTCCTGACTTTC. It specifies CASSQGTGAGANVLTF.

The chain carries TRBV5-1 and TRBJ1-6; no clear D. CDR3 size: 13 residues. The V gene's germline CDR1 is SGHRS and CDR2 YFSETQ. V dropped 3 bases and J dropped 12 bases, with 13 bases sitting between them. The CDR3 coding sequence is TGCGCCAGCAGCTCTGGAGGTATTCAACCCCTCCACTTT. It yields the protein CASSSGGIQPLHF. Full variable domain (remainder filled in from reference TRBV5-1 and TRBJ1-6): KAGVTQTPRYLIKTRGQQVTLSCSPISGHRSVSWYQQTPGQGLQFLFEYFSETQRNKGNFPGRFSGRQFSNSRSEMNVSTLELGDSALYLCASSSGGIQPLHFGNGTRLTVT.

The genes are TRBV7-9 and TRBJ2-1; TRBD2 is a possible D gene (5 bases). The CDR3 totals 14 residues. CDR1 is SEHNR, CDR2 FQNEAQ, per germline (reference sequence). Trimming left V 7 bases short and J 5 bases short, with 15 bases between. CDR3 sequence: CASNPTDGNNEQFF. The CDR3 DNA sequence: TGTGCCAGCAACCCCACGGACGGGAACAATGAGCAGTTCTTC.

The chain carries TRBV28 and TRBJ1-1; D is unclear. Germline lookup yields CDR1 MDHEN and CDR2 SYDVKM. The CDR3 spans 10 residues. V was trimmed by 6 bases and J by 3 bases, leaving 2 bases between them. The CDR3 spells CASRDTEAFF. The CDR3 DNA reads TGTGCCAGCAGGGACACTGAAGCTTTCTTT.

V and J are TRBV23-1 and TRBJ2-7; 14 bases are a match to TRBD2. TRBV23-1 carries the ORF label, with uncertain function. The V and J ends lost 3 bases and 0 bases, in that order; junction bases with no gene match: 7. This CDR3 contains 18 residues. CDR3 sequence reads: CASSHQTSGGEPSYEQYF. The CDR3 nucleotides read TGCGCCAGCAGTCACCAGACTAGCGGGGGGGAGCCCTCCTACGAGCAGTACTTC.

The chain couples TRBV9 to TRBJ2-2; tentatively, D is TRBD2 (5 bases). The V gene's germline CDR1 is SGDLS and CDR2 YYNGEE. Trimming cost V 5 bases and J 2 bases, with 13 bases left between them. CDR3 length: 15 residues. CDR3 amino acids: CASRPSPLNTGELFF. CDR3 DNA: TGTGCCAGCAGACCTAGCCCGCTTAACACCGGGGAGCTGTTTTTT.

The chain joins TRBV27 to TRBJ2-7, with D unclear. Trimming pared 5 bases from V and 0 bases from J, leaving 14 bases between. There are 15 residues in the CDR3. From germline, CDR1 is MNHEY and CDR2 SMNVEV (reference sequence). The CDR3 protein is CASSRLGPASYEQYF. CDR3 DNA sequence: TGTGCCAGCAGTCGTCTAGGACCAGCCTCCTACGAGCAGTACTTC.